This T cell receptor (beta chain) was profiled in a study of blood T cell repertoires in COVID-19. About the research overall: Spain, Italy and the United States supplied samples that represented acute and convalescent COVID-19. The analysed material was cDNA or gDNA that came from T cells, B-cell-depleted T cells, or PBMCs.

Source study methods: For nucleated cells, counts were estimated from reference gene primer amplification. TCRdb's table, derived via immunoSEQ multiplex PCR, lists solely in-frame clones and lacks some. V and J calls and clone size follow that table, whereas D and trimming were derived from the DNA. This table holds roughly 480,000 clones, roughly 89% found once. Recruited during active infection, patients (from Seattle) were subsequently followed longitudinally. The J segment lost 5 bases and the V segment lost 7 bases, leaving 10 bases of the junction unmatched. The germline gives CDR1 MNHEY, CDR2 SVGAGI. The CDR3 loop spans 14 amino acids.

Sequenced sample: peripheral blood. This chain joins TRBV6-5 and TRBJ1-1; 7 bases align to TRBD1. This receptor was obtained from a man aged 18 to 30 with COVID-19, enrolled during active disease. The CDR3, as DNA: TGTGCCAGCACCCTAACGACAGGGAATACTGAAGCTTTCTTT. Translation: CASTLTTGNTEAFF.